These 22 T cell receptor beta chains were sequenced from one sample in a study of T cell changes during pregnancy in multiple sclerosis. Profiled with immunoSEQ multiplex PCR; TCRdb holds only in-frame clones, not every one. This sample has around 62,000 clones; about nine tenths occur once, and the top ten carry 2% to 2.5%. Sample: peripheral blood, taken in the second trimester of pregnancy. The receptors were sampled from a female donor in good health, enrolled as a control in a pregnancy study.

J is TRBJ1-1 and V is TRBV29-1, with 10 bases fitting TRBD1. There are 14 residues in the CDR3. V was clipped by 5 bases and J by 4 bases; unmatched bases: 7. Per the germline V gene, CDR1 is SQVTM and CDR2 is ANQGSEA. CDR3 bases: TGCAGCGTTCTCCGGGACAGGGGAAGCACTGAAGCTTTCTTT. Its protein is CSVLRDRGSTEAFF.

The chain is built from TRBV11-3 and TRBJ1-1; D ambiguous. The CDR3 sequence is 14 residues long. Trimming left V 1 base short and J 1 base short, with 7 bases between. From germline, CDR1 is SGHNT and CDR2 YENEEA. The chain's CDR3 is CASSLGGRNTEAFF. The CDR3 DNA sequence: TGTGCCAGCAGCTTAGGAGGGAGGAACACTGAAGCTTTCTTT.

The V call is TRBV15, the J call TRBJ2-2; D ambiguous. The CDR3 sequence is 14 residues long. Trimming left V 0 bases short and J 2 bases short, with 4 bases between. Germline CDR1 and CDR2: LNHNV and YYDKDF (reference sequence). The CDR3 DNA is TGTGCCACCAGCAGAGACGGTAACACCGGGGAGCTGTTTTTT. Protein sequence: CATSRDGNTGELFF.

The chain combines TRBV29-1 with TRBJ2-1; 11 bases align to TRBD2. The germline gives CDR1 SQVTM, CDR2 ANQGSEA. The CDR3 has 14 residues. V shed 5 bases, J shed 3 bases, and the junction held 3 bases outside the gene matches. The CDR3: CSVLAGGGYNEQFF. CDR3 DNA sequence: TGCAGCGTTTTAGCGGGAGGGGGCTACAATGAGCAGTTCTTC.

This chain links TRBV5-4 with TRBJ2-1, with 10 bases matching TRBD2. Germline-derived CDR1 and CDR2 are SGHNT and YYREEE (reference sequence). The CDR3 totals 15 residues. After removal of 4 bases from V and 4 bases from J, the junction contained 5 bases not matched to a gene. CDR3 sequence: CASSPTSGAYNEQFF. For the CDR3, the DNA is TGTGCCAGCAGCCCCACTAGCGGGGCATACAATGAGCAGTTCTTC.

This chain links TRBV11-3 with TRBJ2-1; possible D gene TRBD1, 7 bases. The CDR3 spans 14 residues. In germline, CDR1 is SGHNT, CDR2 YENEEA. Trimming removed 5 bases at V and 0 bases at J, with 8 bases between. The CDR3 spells CASSQGGSYNEQFF. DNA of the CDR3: TGTGCCAGCAGCCAGGGGGGCTCCTACAATGAGCAGTTCTTC.

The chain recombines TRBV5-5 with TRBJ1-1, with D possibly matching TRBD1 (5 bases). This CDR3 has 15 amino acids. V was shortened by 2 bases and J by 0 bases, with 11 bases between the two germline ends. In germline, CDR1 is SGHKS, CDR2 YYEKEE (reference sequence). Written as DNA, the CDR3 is TGTGCCAGCAGCTTATCACAGGCAATGAACACTGAAGCTTTCTTT. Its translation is CASSLSQAMNTEAFF.

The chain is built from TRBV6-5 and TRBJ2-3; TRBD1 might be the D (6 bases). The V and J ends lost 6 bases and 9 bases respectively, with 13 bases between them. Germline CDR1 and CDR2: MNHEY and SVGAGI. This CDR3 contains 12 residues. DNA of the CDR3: TGTGCCAGCAGCCCCGACAGGCTGACGCAGTATTTT. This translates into CASSPDRLTQYF.

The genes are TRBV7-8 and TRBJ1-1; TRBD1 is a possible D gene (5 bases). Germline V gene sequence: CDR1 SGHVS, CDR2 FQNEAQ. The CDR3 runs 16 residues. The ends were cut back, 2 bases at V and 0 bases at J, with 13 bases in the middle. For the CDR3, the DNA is TGTGCCAGCAGCTTATCCCAGGGAAGGGTGAACACTGAAGCTTTCTTT. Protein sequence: CASSLSQGRVNTEAFF.

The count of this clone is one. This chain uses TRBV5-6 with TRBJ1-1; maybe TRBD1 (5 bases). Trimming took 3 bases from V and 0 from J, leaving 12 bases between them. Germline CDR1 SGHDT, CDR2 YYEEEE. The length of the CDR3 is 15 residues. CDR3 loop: CASSYRQSVNTEAFF. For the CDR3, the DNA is TGTGCCAGCAGCTACAGACAGTCGGTGAACACTGAAGCTTTCTTT.

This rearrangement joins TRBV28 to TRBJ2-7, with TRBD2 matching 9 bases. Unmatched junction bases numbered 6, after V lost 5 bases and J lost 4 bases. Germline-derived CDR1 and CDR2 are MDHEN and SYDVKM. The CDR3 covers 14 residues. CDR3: CASSEGLAGYEQYF. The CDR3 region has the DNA TGTGCCAGCAGTGAGGGACTAGCCGGTTACGAGCAGTACTTC.

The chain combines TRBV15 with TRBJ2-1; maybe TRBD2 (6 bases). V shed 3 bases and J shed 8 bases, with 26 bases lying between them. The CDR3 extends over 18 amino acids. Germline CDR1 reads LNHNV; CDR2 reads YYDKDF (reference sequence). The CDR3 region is CATSRDSIRGSPWDEQFF. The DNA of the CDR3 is TGTGCCACCAGCAGGGACTCGATACGGGGGTCCCCTTGGGATGAGCAGTTCTTC.

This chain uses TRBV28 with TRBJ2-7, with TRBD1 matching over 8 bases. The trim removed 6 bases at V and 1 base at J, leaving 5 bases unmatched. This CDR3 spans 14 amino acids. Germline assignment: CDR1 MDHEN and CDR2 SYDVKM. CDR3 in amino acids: CASRRTGTSYEQYF. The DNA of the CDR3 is TGTGCCAGCAGGAGGACAGGGACTTCCTACGAGCAGTACTTC.

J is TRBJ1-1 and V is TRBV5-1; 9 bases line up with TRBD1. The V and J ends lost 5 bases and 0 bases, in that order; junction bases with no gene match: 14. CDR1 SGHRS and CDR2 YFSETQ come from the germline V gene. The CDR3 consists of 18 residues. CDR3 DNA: TGCGCCAGCAGATCAACCCCCGGGACAGGGTTTGTGAACACTGAAGCTTTCTTT. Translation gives CASRSTPGTGFVNTEAFF.

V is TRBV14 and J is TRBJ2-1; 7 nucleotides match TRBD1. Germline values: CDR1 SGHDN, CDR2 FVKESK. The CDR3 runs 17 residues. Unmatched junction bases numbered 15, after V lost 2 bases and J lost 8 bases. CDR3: CASSQITWTGRLDEQFF. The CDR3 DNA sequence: TGTGCCAGCAGCCAAATAACGTGGACAGGAAGGCTCGATGAGCAGTTCTTC.

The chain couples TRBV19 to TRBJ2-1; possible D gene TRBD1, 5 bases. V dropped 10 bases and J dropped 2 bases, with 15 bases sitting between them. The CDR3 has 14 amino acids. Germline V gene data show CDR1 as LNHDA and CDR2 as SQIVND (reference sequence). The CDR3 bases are TGTGCCACGGTTGACAGCCTGGCCTACAATGAGCAGTTCTTC. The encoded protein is CATVDSLAYNEQFF.

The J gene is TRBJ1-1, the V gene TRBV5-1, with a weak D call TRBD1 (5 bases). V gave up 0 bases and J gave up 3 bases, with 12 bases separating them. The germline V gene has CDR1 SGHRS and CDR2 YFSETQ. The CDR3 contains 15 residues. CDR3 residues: CASSLAIGRDTEAFF. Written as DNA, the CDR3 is TGCGCCAGCAGCTTGGCCATTGGCAGGGACACTGAAGCTTTCTTT.

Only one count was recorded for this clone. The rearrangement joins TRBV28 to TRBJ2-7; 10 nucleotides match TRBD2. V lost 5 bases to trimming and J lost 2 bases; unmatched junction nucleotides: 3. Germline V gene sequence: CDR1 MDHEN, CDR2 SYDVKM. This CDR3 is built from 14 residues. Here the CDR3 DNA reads TGTGCCAGCAGTCCCGGGACTAGCGCCTACGAGCAGTACTTC. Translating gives CASSPGTSAYEQYF.

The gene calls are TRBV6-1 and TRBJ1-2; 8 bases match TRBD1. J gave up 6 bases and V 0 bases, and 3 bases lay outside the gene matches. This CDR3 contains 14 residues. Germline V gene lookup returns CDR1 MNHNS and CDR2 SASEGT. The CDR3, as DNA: TGTGCCAGCAGTGAAGCATGGACAGGGAATGGCTACACCTTC. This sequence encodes CASSEAWTGNGYTF.

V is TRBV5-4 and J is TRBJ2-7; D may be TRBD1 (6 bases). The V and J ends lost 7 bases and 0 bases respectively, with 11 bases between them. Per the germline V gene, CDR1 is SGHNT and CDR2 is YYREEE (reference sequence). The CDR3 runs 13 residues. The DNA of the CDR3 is TGTGCCAGCGCACAGGGAAACTCCTACGAGCAGTACTTC. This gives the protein CASAQGNSYEQYF.

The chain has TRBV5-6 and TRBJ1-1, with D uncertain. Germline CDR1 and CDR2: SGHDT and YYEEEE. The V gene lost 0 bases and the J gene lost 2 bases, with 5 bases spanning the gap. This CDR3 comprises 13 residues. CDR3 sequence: CASSLETNTEAFF. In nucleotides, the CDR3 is TGTGCCAGCAGCTTGGAGACAAACACTGAAGCTTTCTTT.

The CDR3 DNA reads as TGTGCCAGCAGCGTAGAGGGACAGGAGTCAAATGGCTACACCTTC. This sequence encodes CASSVEGQESNGYTF. J is TRBJ1-2 and V is TRBV9; the match to TRBD1 covers 8 bases. Germline V CDR1 and CDR2: SGDLS, YYNGEE. With V trimmed by 0 bases and J by 6 bases, 7 bases remained unmatched. The CDR3 runs 15 residues.